This TCR beta chain was recovered during a study of blood T cell repertoires in COVID-19. At the level of the study: T cells, B-cell-depleted T cells, or PBMCs provided the cDNA or gDNA that served as material.

Original methodology: How many nucleated cells were present was estimated from reference gene primer amplification. This table comes from immunoSEQ multiplex PCR, and its TCRdb copy is limited to in-frame clones, with some not included. That table gives V, J and clone size, and the DNA gave D and trimming. The table shows over 110,000 clones, with 88% occurring only once. Per the germline V gene, CDR1 is LNHNV and CDR2 is YYDKDF (reference sequence). There are 13 residues in the CDR3. V shed 1 base and J shed 1 base, with 5 bases lying between them. The rearrangement joins TRBV15 to TRBJ2-7, with D tentatively TRBD2 (5 bases). Sequenced material: peripheral blood. The receptor was derived from a woman between 45 and 65 years old with acute or convalescent COVID-19. CDR3 protein: CATSRGGSYEQYF. For the CDR3, the DNA is TGTGCCACCAGCAGAGGAGGGTCCTACGAGCAGTACTTC.